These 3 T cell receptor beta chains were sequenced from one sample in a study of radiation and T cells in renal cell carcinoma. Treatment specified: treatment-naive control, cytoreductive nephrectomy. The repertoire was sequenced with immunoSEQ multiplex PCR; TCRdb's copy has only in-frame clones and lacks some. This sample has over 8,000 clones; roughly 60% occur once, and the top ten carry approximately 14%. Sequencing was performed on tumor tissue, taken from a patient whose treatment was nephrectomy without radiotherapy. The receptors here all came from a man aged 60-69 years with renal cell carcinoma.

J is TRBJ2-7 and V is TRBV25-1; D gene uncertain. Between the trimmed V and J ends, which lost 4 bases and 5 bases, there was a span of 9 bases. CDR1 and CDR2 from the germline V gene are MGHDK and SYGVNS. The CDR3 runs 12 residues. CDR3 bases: TGTGCCAGCAGTGGTTCCTCGGACGAGCAGTACTTC. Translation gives CASSGSSDEQYF.

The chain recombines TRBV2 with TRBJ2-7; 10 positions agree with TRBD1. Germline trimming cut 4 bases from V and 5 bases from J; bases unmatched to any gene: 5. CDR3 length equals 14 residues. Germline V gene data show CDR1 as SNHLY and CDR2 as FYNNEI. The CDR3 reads CASSAGQGRNEQYF. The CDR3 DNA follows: TGTGCCAGCAGTGCGGGACAGGGGCGGAACGAGCAGTACTTC.

Written as DNA, the CDR3 is TGTGCCAGCAGCTTAGCACAAGGGGGGCTAAGTTGGACCCAGTACTTC. Translating gives CASSLAQGGLSWTQYF. V is TRBV11-2 and J is TRBJ2-5, with D perhaps assigned TRBD1 or TRBD2 (6 bases each). The germline V gene encodes CDR1 SGHAT and CDR2 FQNNGV. Deletions cut 1 base from V and 7 bases from J, with 19 bases between. The CDR3 sequence is 16 residues long.